A selection of T cell receptor beta chains follows, all from one sample in a study of neoadjuvant anti-PD-1 for oral cavity cancer. Some clones are missing from TCRdb's copy, which holds only in-frame ones; the method was immunoSEQ multiplex PCR. The sample includes 5,500 to 7,500 clones, around 75% seen only once; the top ten take about 3.1%. Sample: PBMCs, taken before nivolumab (anti-PD-1) treatment. These receptors originate from a person aged 40 to 85 with oral cavity squamous cell carcinoma. Each CDR3 is given with its conserved first and last residue. The D gene is left open where the match is weak. Clone size is stated in some rows and not others, as once, few, many or a class when expanded.

CDR3 protein,CDR3 DNA,D gene,J gene,V gene,clone size
CASSLRGGAWYTQYF,TGTGCCAGCAGCTTAAGAGGGGGGGCCTGGTATACGCAGTATTTT,.,TRBJ2-3,TRBV7-9,.
CATPQGSNTGELFF,TGTGCCACCCCCCAGGGATCGAACACCGGGGAGCTGTTTTTT,.,TRBJ2-2,TRBV19,few
CASSTSGLAGSGNEQFF,TGTGCCAGTAGTACCTCGGGACTAGCGGGGAGTGGCAATGAGCAGTTCTTC,TRBD2,TRBJ2-1,TRBV19,.
CASSMQWGRGTEAFF,TGTGCCAGTAGTATGCAATGGGGGCGCGGCACTGAAGCTTTCTTT,.,TRBJ1-1,TRBV19,.
CASSFDRGIYEQYF,TGTGCCAGCAGCTTCGACAGGGGTATCTACGAGCAGTACTTC,TRBD1,TRBJ2-7,TRBV11-2,.
CSASLNTEAFF,TGCAGTGCCAGCCTCAACACTGAAGCTTTCTTT,.,TRBJ1-1,TRBV20-1,.
CATSSDFWGSREQYF,TGTGCCACCAGCAGCGACTTTTGGGGGTCGCGGGAGCAGTACTTC,.,TRBJ2-7,TRBV15,.
CASSQVTGYYEQYF,TGCGCCAGCAGCCAGGTCACGGGGTACTACGAGCAGTACTTC,.,TRBJ2-7,TRBV4-1,.
CASSLYDRAWGGNTIYF,TGTGCCAGCAGCCTCTATGACAGGGCTTGGGGTGGAAACACCATATATTTT,TRBD1,TRBJ1-3,TRBV7-2,.
CASSAGRNNSPLHF,TGTGCCAGCAGCGCCGGACGGAATAATTCACCCCTCCACTTT,.,TRBJ1-6,TRBV6-5,.
CASSDLNYSNQPQHF,TGTGCCAGCAGTGATTTGAATTATAGCAATCAGCCCCAGCATTTT,.,TRBJ1-5,TRBV6-1,.
CASSPSGVYEQYF,TGTGCCAGCAGCCCAAGCGGGGTCTACGAGCAGTACTTC,TRBD2,TRBJ2-7,TRBV7-2,.
CASRQTGNRYEQYF,TGTGCCAGCAGGCAAACAGGGAATAGATACGAGCAGTACTTC,.,TRBJ2-7,TRBV5-8,.
CAHGDSTYEQYF,TGTGCCCATGGGGACTCCACCTACGAGCAGTACTTC,.,TRBJ2-7,TRBV10-3,few
CASSSGQPSGANVLTF,TGCGCCAGCAGCTCCGGACAGCCCTCTGGGGCCAACGTCCTGACTTTC,.,TRBJ2-6,TRBV5-1,.
CASSLNREHTDTQYF,TGTGCCAGCAGCTTAAACCGGGAACACACAGATACGCAGTATTTT,.,TRBJ2-3,TRBV7-3,.
CAFSLSRETQYF,TGTGCCTTCTCACTATCGAGAGAGACCCAGTACTTC,.,TRBJ2-5,TRBV30,.
CASSLASGGGETQYF,TGTGCCAGCAGTTTGGCTAGCGGGGGTGGTGAGACCCAGTACTTC,TRBD2,TRBJ2-5,TRBV27,.
CASSFWTSTDTQYF,TGTGCCAGCAGCTTCTGGACCAGCACAGATACGCAGTATTTT,.,TRBJ2-3,TRBV5-6,.
CASSTDSTGRINSPLHF,TGTGCCAGCAGCACCGATAGCACAGGGAGGATTAATTCACCCCTCCACTTT,.,TRBJ1-6,TRBV21-1,.
CASTTTGAPREQYF,TGTGCCAGCACCACAACAGGGGCGCCGAGAGAGCAGTACTTC,TRBD1,TRBJ2-7,TRBV6-5,.
CASSQVRSSRETQYF,TGCGCCAGCAGCCAAGTTAGGTCTTCTCGGGAGACCCAGTACTTC,.,TRBJ2-5,TRBV4-3,.
CASSRGPYQGETQYF,TGCGCCAGCAGCAGGGGCCCCTACCAGGGAGAGACCCAGTACTTC,.,TRBJ2-5,TRBV5-1,.
CASSLAGPTEAFF,TGTGCCAGCAGCTTGGCAGGTCCTACTGAAGCTTTCTTT,.,TRBJ1-1,TRBV5-4,few
CASSLDGSFYGYTF,TGTGCCAGCAGCTTAGATGGGAGTTTCTATGGCTACACCTTC,.,TRBJ1-2,TRBV7-9,.
CASSSTGSYEQYF,TGTGCCAGCAGCTCGACAGGCAGCTACGAGCAGTACTTC,.,TRBJ2-7,TRBV5-4,.
CASSLEQGEAGANVLTF,TGTGCCAGCAGCTTGGAACAGGGGGAAGCTGGGGCCAACGTCCTGACTTTC,TRBD1,TRBJ2-6,TRBV5-6,.
CASSFRTDSNEKLFF,TGTGCCAGCAGTTTTAGGACCGATAGTAATGAAAAACTGTTTTTT,.,TRBJ1-4,TRBV11-2,.
CASSQEGGRVEKLFF,TGTGCCAGCAGCCAAGAGGGGGGCAGGGTTGAAAAACTGTTTTTT,.,TRBJ1-4,TRBV4-2,.
CASSRQGGGNTIYF,TGCGCCAGCAGCCGACAGGGTGGTGGAAACACCATATATTTT,TRBD1,TRBJ1-3,TRBV5-1,.
CASSPSGGSWTDTQYF,TGTGCCAGCAGCCCTAGTGGAGGGTCCTGGACAGATACGCAGTATTTT,.,TRBJ2-3,TRBV9,.
CASSRQENTEAFF,TGCGCCAGCAGCCGACAGGAAAACACTGAAGCTTTCTTT,.,TRBJ1-1,TRBV10-2,.
CASSLRVSYNEQFF,TGTGCCAGCAGTTTGAGGGTATCCTACAATGAGCAGTTCTTC,.,TRBJ2-1,TRBV27,.
CAWRRDFHGYTF,TGTGCCTGGAGACGGGACTTTCATGGCTACACCTTC,.,TRBJ1-2,TRBV30,.
CASSRGGLAMHEQFF,TGTGCCAGCAGTCGAGGAGGGCTAGCGATGCATGAGCAGTTCTTC,.,TRBJ2-1,TRBV27,once
CASSSLAFAYEQYF,TGTGCCAGCAGCTCCCTAGCGTTCGCCTACGAGCAGTACTTC,.,TRBJ2-7,TRBV11-2,.
CASSLSVRGYGYTF,TGTGCCAGCAGTTTATCAGTCAGGGGCTATGGCTACACCTTC,.,TRBJ1-2,TRBV27,.
CASTGTSLETQYF,TGTGCCAGTACCGGGACTAGTCTGGAGACCCAGTACTTC,TRBD2,TRBJ2-5,TRBV19,.
CASSVNAGEAFF,TGTGCCAGCAGCGTAAACGCAGGGGAGGCTTTCTTT,.,TRBJ1-1,TRBV9,.
CASSRDRGSYNEQFF,TGCGCCAGCAGCCGGGACAGGGGAAGTTACAATGAGCAGTTCTTC,TRBD1,TRBJ2-1,TRBV5-1,.
CASSSPAGGNNEKLFF,TGTGCCAGCAGCTCCCCCGCGGGGGGGAATAATGAAAAACTGTTTTTT,.,TRBJ1-4,TRBV5-6,.